What follows are 28 T cell receptor beta chains derived from one specimen sequenced in a study of T cell clones after liver transplantation. Produced via immunoSEQ multiplex PCR; TCRdb's table is partial and in-frame only. The sample includes around 110,000 clones, 90% of them seen just once. This specimen was CD4+ T cells from blood, taken 12 months after liver transplant. These receptors originate from a human patient who received a liver transplant. Some T cells may possibly be graft donor cells.

The J gene is TRBJ2-1, the V gene TRBV10-1; no clear D. The germline V gene encodes CDR1 WNHNN and CDR2 SYGVQD (reference sequence). The V gene lost 0 bases and the J gene lost 7 bases, with 7 bases spanning the gap. There are 13 residues in the CDR3. The CDR3 nucleotides read TGCGCCAGCAGTGAGTCGGGGAAGAATGAGCAGTTCTTC. Protein: CASSESGKNEQFF.

The chain has TRBV10-3 and TRBJ2-7, with 7 bases matching TRBD2. CDR3 length equals 13 residues. The V gene's germline CDR1 is ENHRY and CDR2 SYGVKD. The junction had 7 bases not matched to a gene; V was cut back by 8 bases and J by 3 bases. The CDR3: CAIQRLAGYEQYF. Written as DNA, the CDR3 is TGTGCCATCCAGCGACTAGCTGGCTACGAGCAGTACTTC.

The genes are TRBV18 and TRBJ2-7; 7 positions match TRBD1. The CDR3 is 14 amino acids. Germline V gene lookup returns CDR1 KGHSH and CDR2 LQKENI. With V trimmed by 1 base and J by 5 bases, 5 bases remained unmatched. The CDR3 coding sequence is TGTGCCAGCTCACCACAGGGGGCGCTAAACGAGCAGTACTTC. Residues: CASSPQGALNEQYF.

The rearrangement joins TRBV5-1 to TRBJ2-2, with D possibly matching TRBD2 (6 bases). The CDR3 covers 14 residues. Germline values: CDR1 SGHRS, CDR2 YFSETQ. Trimming pared 7 bases from V and 0 bases from J, leaving 10 bases between. CDR3 in DNA: TGCGCCAGCGAAGGAGGGCCGAACACCGGGGAGCTGTTTTTT. Protein: CASEGGPNTGELFF.

With respect to this clone: The junction departs from the called germline gene at one end, perhaps through a read error. V gene TRBV10-1 combines with J gene TRBJ1-2; tentative D call: TRBD1 (5 bases). The CDR3 sequence is 11 residues long. Germline CDR1 is WNHNN and CDR2 is SYGVQD (reference sequence). This CDR3 reads CASSDGGGLRF. The CDR3 nucleotides read TGCGCCAGCAGTGACGGGGGAGGACTCCGCTTC.

This sequence joins TRBV6-4 and TRBJ2-1, with D maybe TRBD2 (6 bases). Trimming shortened V by 4 bases and J by 5 bases, and 18 bases separated the two germline ends. Germline-derived CDR1 and CDR2 are MRHNA and SNTAGT. The CDR3 totals 16 residues. The CDR3 sequence is CASSGRWAGLDNEQFF. CDR3 DNA: TGTGCCAGCAGTGGCCGATGGGCGGGATTGGACAATGAGCAGTTCTTC.

The chain employs TRBV4-1 and TRBJ1-1; TRBD1 matches 9 bases. The ends lost 8 bases at V and 0 bases at J; junction bases unmatched: 10. The germline V gene has CDR1 MGHRA and CDR2 YSYEKL. There are 16 residues in the CDR3. CDR3 residues: CASAMTGGTMNTEAFF. In DNA, the CDR3 is TGCGCCAGCGCTATGACAGGGGGGACAATGAACACTGAAGCTTTCTTT.

The chain combines TRBV18 with TRBJ1-4, with a weak D call TRBD1 (6 bases). V lost 6 bases, J lost 0 bases, and 11 bases lay in between. Germline CDR1 is KGHSH and CDR2 is LQKENI. The CDR3 contains 15 residues. This CDR3 reads CASSDSLATNEKLFF. CDR3 bases: TGTGCCAGCTCGGACAGCCTTGCAACTAATGAAAAACTGTTTTTT.

This clone has a single count. V usage is TRBV28 and J usage is TRBJ1-2; no definite D call. CDR3 length: 14 residues. The V and J ends lost 8 bases and 2 bases respectively, with 15 bases between them. The germline V gene encodes CDR1 MDHEN and CDR2 SYDVKM. The CDR3 DNA reads as TGTGCCAGCGTCACAGCATATTCGAACTATGGCTACACCTTC. The encoded protein is CASVTAYSNYGYTF.

This clone was recorded once. The chain recombines TRBV19 with TRBJ2-6; 8 nucleotides match TRBD1. V gave up 8 bases and J gave up 2 bases; unmatched junction bases: 2. Germline V gene sequence: CDR1 LNHDA, CDR2 SQIVND (reference sequence). There are 14 residues in the CDR3. Written as DNA, the CDR3 is TGTGCCAGTGACAGGGGTCCTGGGGCCAACGTCCTGACTTTC. Residues: CASDRGPGANVLTF.

This chain joins TRBV5-8 and TRBJ1-2; no definite D call. Trimming pared 0 bases from V and 4 bases from J, leaving 7 bases between. CDR1 is SGHTS and CDR2 is YDEGEE in the germline V gene. This CDR3 has 13 residues. The CDR3 is CASSLERAYGYTF. For the CDR3, the DNA is TGTGCCAGCAGCTTGGAGCGGGCCTATGGCTACACCTTC.

The chain joins TRBV9 to TRBJ2-1; weak D call: TRBD1 (6 bases). CDR1 is SGDLS and CDR2 is YYNGEE in the germline V gene. The CDR3 loop spans 15 amino acids. V was shortened by 4 bases and J by 7 bases, with 18 bases between the two germline ends. CDR3 region: CASSPAMLGANEQFF. CDR3 in DNA: TGTGCCAGCAGCCCCGCCATGTTGGGGGCTAATGAGCAGTTCTTC. The full variable domain, completed using reference TRBV9 and TRBJ2-1, is DSGVTQTPKHLITATGQRVTLRCSPRSGDLSVYWYQQSLDQGLQFLIQYYNGEERAKGNILERFSAQQFPDLHSELNLSSLELGDSALYFCASSPAMLGANEQFFGPGTRLTVL.

V gene TRBV28 combines with J gene TRBJ2-4; 9 bases map to TRBD2. The V gene end was trimmed by 5 bases and the J gene end by 7 bases; junction bases not matched to a gene: 6. Germline lookup yields CDR1 MDHEN and CDR2 SYDVKM. The CDR3 has 14 residues. CDR3 sequence (DNA): TGTGCCAGCAGTGTGGGACTAGCAGGGAACATTCAGTACTTC. Translating it yields CASSVGLAGNIQYF.

This rearrangement joins TRBV5-4 to TRBJ2-7, with TRBD1 matching 11 bases. Germline CDR1 SGHNT, CDR2 YYREEE (reference sequence). The V segment lost 0 bases and the J segment 7 bases; nucleotides outside the gene matches: 3. There are 14 residues in the CDR3. This CDR3 is CASSLAGTGGEQYF. Here the CDR3 DNA reads TGTGCCAGCAGCTTGGCCGGGACAGGGGGAGAGCAGTACTTC.

This chain uses TRBV29-1 with TRBJ2-6; 10 positions match TRBD1. Germline assignment: CDR1 SQVTM and CDR2 ANQGSEA. With V trimmed by 4 bases and J by 0 bases, 0 bases remained unmatched. The CDR3 has 15 amino acids. CDR3 region: CSVGQGASGANVLTF. In DNA, the CDR3 is TGCAGCGTTGGACAGGGGGCCTCTGGGGCCAACGTCCTGACTTTC.

This clone came up a few times. The rearrangement links TRBV6-1 to TRBJ1-2; the D is unclear. V was cut by 5 bases and J by 2 bases, with 9 bases left in between. In germline, CDR1 is MNHNS, CDR2 SASEGT. The CDR3 length is 13 residues. This CDR3 is CASSSQLNYGYTF. The CDR3, as DNA: TGTGCCAGCAGTTCACAGCTGAACTATGGCTACACCTTC.

The chain has TRBV2 and TRBJ1-1, with a weak D call TRBD1 (5 bases). Germline CDR1 reads SNHLY; CDR2 reads FYNNEI. Trimming removed 4 bases at V and 9 bases at J, with 12 bases between. This CDR3 spans 12 amino acids. The CDR3 region has the DNA TGTGCCAGCAGTGTCTTGGGGGAGAAAGCTTTCTTT. It encodes CASSVLGEKAFF.

This clone was counted between two and nine times. The chain is built from TRBV29-1 and TRBJ1-5; D not resolved. The CDR3 totals 12 residues. The V end lost 4 bases, the J end lost 5 bases, and 9 bases lay between the germline ends. Germline lookup yields CDR1 SQVTM and CDR2 ANQGSEA. The CDR3 here is CSVVYRDQPQHF. The CDR3 nucleotides read TGCAGCGTTGTCTACAGAGATCAGCCCCAGCATTTT.

The V call is TRBV28, the J call TRBJ1-2; 7 bases align to TRBD1. V was clipped by 7 bases and J by 2 bases; unmatched bases: 4. CDR3 length: 13 residues. Germline V gene sequence: CDR1 MDHEN, CDR2 SYDVKM. The CDR3 spells CASTPGQNYGYTF. The DNA of the CDR3 is TGTGCCAGCACCCCGGGACAGAACTATGGCTACACCTTC.

The chain has TRBV5-1 and TRBJ2-3; D not certain. CDR1 and CDR2 (germline): SGHRS, YFSETQ. This CDR3 is built from 12 residues. V was shortened by 6 bases and J by 4 bases, with 9 bases between the two germline ends. The DNA for the CDR3 is TGCGCCAGCAAAGAAGGTCCAGATACGCAGTATTTT. Its protein is CASKEGPDTQYF.

V and J are TRBV5-8 and TRBJ1-5, with 8 bases lining up with TRBD1. There are 15 residues in the CDR3. Trimming took 3 bases from V and 4 from J; bases not matched to a gene: 6. Per germline, CDR1 SGHTS and CDR2 YDEGEE. The CDR3 sequence is CASSYGTGGNQPQHF. In DNA form, the CDR3 reads TGTGCCAGCAGCTACGGCACAGGGGGTAATCAGCCCCAGCATTTT.

This chain links TRBV10-3 with TRBJ2-1; the D is unclear. V lost 3 bases and J lost 6, with 9 bases in between. Germline CDR1 ENHRY, CDR2 SYGVKD. This CDR3 region has 13 residues. CDR3 in DNA: TGTGCCATCAGTGATCATAATAGCAATGAGCAGTTCTTC. It is translated as CAISDHNSNEQFF.

V is TRBV4-2 and J is TRBJ1-5; perhaps TRBD1 as D (5 bases). The length of the CDR3 is 13 residues. Germline values: CDR1 LGHNA, CDR2 YNFKEQ. V lost 1 base, J lost 8 bases, and 9 bases lay in between. The CDR3 coding sequence is TGTGCCAGCAGCCAAGCCGGGGGGGAGCCCCAGCATTTT. As protein: CASSQAGGEPQHF.

The chain joins TRBV2 to TRBJ1-5; D not resolved. Trimming left V 4 bases short and J 0 bases short, with 19 bases between. Germline V gives CDR1 SNHLY, CDR2 FYNNEI. The CDR3 runs 18 residues. CDR3 protein: CASSVASQTGYSNQPQHF. As DNA, the CDR3 is TGTGCCAGCAGTGTGGCCAGTCAAACCGGTTATAGCAATCAGCCCCAGCATTTT.

V is TRBV6-5 and J is TRBJ2-7; TRBD1 or TRBD2 may be the D gene (5 bases each). V was clipped by 5 bases and J by 2 bases, with 16 bases between them. The CDR3 extends over 15 amino acids. The V gene's germline CDR1 is MNHEY and CDR2 SVGAGI. The DNA for the CDR3 is TGTGCCAGCAGTAAACGGGACCCACCAACCTACGAGCAGTACTTC. Protein product: CASSKRDPPTYEQYF.

This chain connects TRBV29-1 to TRBJ1-4; no clear D gene. The CDR3 consists of 12 residues. Trimming cost V 7 bases and J 5 bases, with 11 bases left between them. Germline V gene lookup returns CDR1 SQVTM and CDR2 ANQGSEA. CDR3 sequence reads: CSGRFRNEKLFF. The CDR3 DNA follows: TGCAGCGGGCGGTTCAGGAATGAAAAACTGTTTTTT.

CDR3 nucleotide sequence: TGTGCCAGCAGCTTAGGACCCGTTTGGGGAGGGGTAGAGCAACAATGGCAACTGTTTTTT. Its protein product is CASSLGPVWGGVEQQWQLFF. The genes are TRBV7-6 and TRBJ1-4, with a weak D call TRBD1 (5 bases). The CDR3 runs 20 residues. V lost 1 base to trimming and J lost 12 bases, with 33 bases between them. Germline loops: CDR1 SGHVS, CDR2 FNYEAQ.

The rearrangement joins TRBV7-8 to TRBJ1-2, with unresolved D. The CDR3 is 15 residues long. The germline V gene has CDR1 SGHVS and CDR2 FQNEAQ. V lost 1 base and J 0 bases, leaving 9 bases between the germline ends. CDR3 DNA sequence: TGTGCCAGCAGCTTAGTAGGTCAGACTAACTATGGCTACACCTTC. Amino acid sequence: CASSLVGQTNYGYTF.